This note documents a single TCR beta chain sequence. This record comes from a study of blood T cell repertoires in COVID-19. Study as a whole: Sites in the United States, Italy and Spain provided acute and convalescent COVID-19 samples. The analysed material was cDNA or gDNA that came from T cells, B-cell-depleted T cells, or PBMCs.

Germline V gene sequence: CDR1 SGHTA, CDR2 FQGNSA. This CDR3 is 13 amino acids long. J was trimmed by 9 bases and V by 5 bases; bases with no gene match: 6. In the source study's methods: Using reference gene primer amplification, nucleated cell counts were estimated. Produced via immunoSEQ multiplex PCR; TCRdb's table is partial and in-frame only. Clone size and V and J calls were adopted from that table, with D and trimming inferred from the DNA. The table records about 220,000 clones, less than 90% of them present only once. The TCR sequence derives from a woman in her sixties or seventies who had recovered from COVID-19. V usage is TRBV7-2 and J usage is TRBJ2-1; TRBD1 matches 8 bases. Sequenced sample: peripheral blood. Here the CDR3 DNA reads TGTGCCAGCAGCGCCGATACAGGGGGTGAGCAGTTCTTC. As protein: CASSADTGGEQFF.